This passage covers 21 T cell receptor beta chains from one sample sequenced in a study of blood T cell repertoires in COVID-19. Clones were read by immunoSEQ multiplex PCR, and TCRdb kept only the in-frame ones, dropping some. The table has about 270,000 clones, around 92% seen once. The sequenced sample consisted of PBMCs or T cells enriched from blood (not recorded which). The receptors were gathered from a woman aged 60 to 75 who had recovered from COVID-19.

The chain joins TRBV6-6 to TRBJ1-6, with a possible D match to TRBD1 (5 bases). The CDR3 covers 18 residues. Germline V gene data show CDR1 as MNHNY and CDR2 as SVGAGI (reference sequence). V lost 5 bases to trimming and J lost 0 bases, with 17 bases between them. In DNA form, the CDR3 reads TGTGCCAGCAGTCCCCAGGGTCGTAGTAGCTCCTATAATTCACCCCTCCACTTT. Translation: CASSPQGRSSSYNSPLHF.

The rearrangement joins TRBV9 to TRBJ1-1, with no clear D. This CDR3 has 12 residues. Looked up from germline, CDR1 is SGDLS and CDR2 is YYNGEE. V gave up 4 bases and J gave up 2 bases, with 6 bases separating them. The CDR3 sequence: CASSRDNTEAFF. The CDR3 DNA reads as TGTGCCAGCAGCCGGGATAACACTGAAGCTTTCTTT. Full variable domain (remainder filled in from reference TRBV9 and TRBJ1-1): DSGVTQTPKHLITATGQRVTLRCSPRSGDLSVYWYQQSLDQGLQFLIQYYNGEERAKGNILERFSAQQFPDLHSELNLSSLELGDSALYFCASSRDNTEAFFGQGTRLTVV.

The rearrangement links TRBV18 to TRBJ1-4; no firm D call. CDR3 length equals 12 residues. Trimming shortened V by 3 bases and J by 7 bases, and 6 bases separated the two germline ends. CDR1 is KGHSH and CDR2 is LQKENI in the germline V gene. The CDR3 DNA sequence: TGTGCCAGCTCACCGATGAGTGAAAAACTGTTTTTT. Encoded protein: CASSPMSEKLFF.

V usage is TRBV10-2 and J usage is TRBJ1-4; D remains ambiguous. This CDR3 is 15 amino acids long. CDR1 and CDR2 (germline): WSHSY, SAAADI. Trimming took 3 bases from V and 5 from J, leaving 13 bases between them. In DNA form, the CDR3 reads TGCGCCAGCAGTGATTCGGGAAGCGGAAATGAAAAACTGTTTTTT. The encoded protein is CASSDSGSGNEKLFF.

The rearrangement links TRBV7-2 to TRBJ1-2, with 8 positions matching TRBD1. The V and J ends lost 2 bases and 8 bases, in that order; junction bases with no gene match: 7. The CDR3 is 14 amino acids. Germline CDR1 is SGHTA and CDR2 is FQGNSA. This CDR3 is CASSLTQGADGYTF. The CDR3 bases are TGTGCCAGCAGCTTAACGCAGGGGGCTGACGGCTACACCTTC.

The sample holds one count of this clone. The chain joins TRBV5-1 to TRBJ1-2; D unclear. V lost 1 base, J lost 0 bases, and 10 bases lay in between. The CDR3 is made up of 15 amino acids. Germline V gives CDR1 SGHRS, CDR2 YFSETQ. The CDR3 DNA reads as TGCGCCAGCAGCTTGTATGGCGGTACTAACTATGGCTACACCTTC. Its translation is CASSLYGGTNYGYTF. Variable domain in full (rest from reference TRBV5-1 and TRBJ1-2): KAGVTQTPRYLIKTRGQQVTLSCSPISGHRSVSWYQQTPGQGLQFLFEYFSETQRNKGNFPGRFSGRQFSNSRSEMNVSTLELGDSALYLCASSLYGGTNYGYTFGSGTRLTVV.

V usage is TRBV18 and J usage is TRBJ2-7; 7 positions match TRBD2. The length of the CDR3 is 15 residues. After removal of 3 bases from V and 5 bases from J, the junction contained 10 bases not matched to a gene. CDR1 is KGHSH and CDR2 is LQKENI in the germline V gene. The CDR3 sequence: CASSPSLEAGDEQYF. Written as DNA, the CDR3 is TGTGCCAGCTCACCTTCCTTGGAGGCGGGGGACGAGCAGTACTTC.

The V gene is TRBV10-2, the J gene TRBJ1-5, with a tentative D call TRBD1 (6 bases). The CDR3 consists of 14 residues. The V end was cut by 4 bases, the J end by 7 bases, with 14 bases between. Germline CDR1 and CDR2: WSHSY and SAAADI. CDR3 sequence reads: CASSVGGSGQPQHF. The CDR3 DNA sequence: TGCGCCAGCAGTGTAGGGGGATCTGGACAGCCCCAGCATTTT.

The chain joins TRBV13 to TRBJ1-2; unclear D gene. The length of the CDR3 is 13 residues. V dropped 5 bases and J dropped 2 bases, with 9 bases sitting between them. CDR1 PRHDT and CDR2 FYEKMQ come from the germline V gene (reference sequence). The CDR3 here is CASSVWENYGYTF. Written as DNA, the CDR3 is TGTGCCAGCAGCGTATGGGAGAACTATGGCTACACCTTC.

The chain recombines TRBV5-4 with TRBJ2-1, with TRBD2 matching 9 bases. Germline V CDR1 and CDR2: SGHNT, YYREEE (reference sequence). With V trimmed by 3 bases and J by 6 bases, 10 bases remained unmatched. The CDR3 contains 16 residues. DNA of the CDR3: TGTGCCAGCAGCTCAAGCGGGGGGACACGAAGCAATGAGCAGTTCTTC. Amino acids: CASSSSGGTRSNEQFF.

V usage is TRBV28 and J usage is TRBJ2-1, with no clear D. This CDR3 contains 16 residues. CDR1 and CDR2 (germline): MDHEN, SYDVKM. Trimming left V 1 base short and J 8 bases short, with 18 bases between. The CDR3 DNA reads TGTGCCAGCAGTTTATTCCCCTCCCGGAGCGTCGATGAGCAGTTCTTC. Translation gives CASSLFPSRSVDEQFF.

The sample holds one count of this clone. This chain links TRBV5-1 with TRBJ2-3; 12 positions match TRBD2. The CDR3 spans 16 residues. The V gene's germline CDR1 is SGHRS and CDR2 YFSETQ. Unmatched junction bases numbered 5, after V lost 3 bases and J lost 3 bases. CDR3 sequence: CASSSGLAGITDTQYF. The CDR3 coding sequence is TGCGCCAGCAGCTCAGGACTAGCGGGGATTACAGATACGCAGTATTTT.

The V and J genes are TRBV5-1 and TRBJ2-7; D uncertain. The CDR3 consists of 12 residues. V lost 6 bases and J 6 bases, leaving 13 bases between the germline ends. CDR1 is SGHRS, CDR2 YFSETQ, per germline. CDR3 sequence: CASNSRSGEQYF. In DNA, the CDR3 is TGCGCCAGCAACTCCAGATCGGGCGAGCAGTACTTC.

The chain couples TRBV5-1 to TRBJ1-1, with D perhaps matching TRBD1 (5 bases). The ends were cut back, 4 bases at V and 6 bases at J, with 13 bases in the middle. The CDR3 has 13 residues. Germline values: CDR1 SGHRS, CDR2 YFSETQ. CDR3 protein: CASSDSEIAEAFF. The CDR3 DNA reads as TGCGCCAGCAGCGACAGTGAAATAGCTGAAGCTTTCTTT.

In nucleotides, the CDR3 is TGTGCCAGCAGTTTTCCTCTCCGGGGACAGAAACTCTACGAGCAGTACTTC. It yields the protein CASSFPLRGQKLYEQYF. The chain has TRBV28 and TRBJ2-7; 7 positions agree with TRBD1. Trimming cost V 3 bases and J 3 bases; bases outside gene matches: 14. The CDR3 consists of 17 residues. The germline V gene encodes CDR1 MDHEN and CDR2 SYDVKM.

The chain couples TRBV21-1 to TRBJ1-2; the table names TRBD1, a call not compared with the DNA. TRBV21-1 is a documented pseudogene. The CDR3 is 14 amino acids. This chain's CDR3 is CAPRGPGATTGYTF. The CDR3 DNA reads TGTGCCCCTAGGGGCCCGGGTGCTACTACTGGCTACACCTTC.

The genes are TRBV4-1 and TRBJ2-7; a possible D gene is TRBD2 (5 bases). The CDR3 covers 13 residues. Trimming stripped 3 bases from V and 4 bases from J, with 10 bases between. Germline CDR1 is MGHRA and CDR2 is YSYEKL. The CDR3: CASSHETGYEQYF. For the CDR3, the DNA is TGCGCCAGCAGCCACGAAACGGGATACGAGCAGTACTTC.

This chain uses TRBV5-1 with TRBJ2-1; 10 bases are shared with TRBD2. V gave up 3 bases and J gave up 8 bases; unmatched junction bases: 11. The germline gives CDR1 SGHRS, CDR2 YFSETQ. The CDR3 consists of 16 residues. CDR3 protein: CASSSGTSVKGDEQFF. The CDR3 DNA reads TGCGCCAGCAGCTCCGGGACTAGCGTCAAAGGCGATGAGCAGTTCTTC. The full variable domain, completed using reference TRBV5-1 and TRBJ2-1, is KAGVTQTPRYLIKTRGQQVTLSCSPISGHRSVSWYQQTPGQGLQFLFEYFSETQRNKGNFPGRFSGRQFSNSRSEMNVSTLELGDSALYLCASSSGTSVKGDEQFFGPGTRLTVL.

The rearrangement links TRBV11-3 to TRBJ2-1, with 12 bases that match TRBD1. Germline V lookup: CDR1 SGHNT, CDR2 YENEEA. The CDR3 spans 17 residues. Trimming at V came to 1 base and at J to 7 bases, leaving 8 bases not matched to a gene. The CDR3 DNA reads TGTGCCAGCAGCTTAGTCAGGGGACAGGGGGCTCCAAATGAGCAGTTCTTC. Encoded protein: CASSLVRGQGAPNEQFF.

The rearrangement joins TRBV5-1 to TRBJ1-1; 8 nucleotides agree with TRBD1. The CDR3 runs 16 residues. Trimming removed 4 bases from V and 1 base from J; junction bases left unmatched: 9. Germline V gene lookup returns CDR1 SGHRS and CDR2 YFSETQ. This CDR3 is CASSPRQGRPNTEAFF. CDR3 DNA: TGCGCCAGCAGCCCACGACAGGGGAGACCGAACACTGAAGCTTTCTTT.

The V call is TRBV5-1, the J call TRBJ1-2, with D possibly being TRBD1 (6 bases). V gave up 4 bases and J gave up 4 bases, with 14 bases separating them. Germline V lookup: CDR1 SGHRS, CDR2 YFSETQ. The CDR3 spans 14 residues. CDR3 residues: CASSPDGQIYGYTF. The CDR3 DNA follows: TGCGCCAGCAGCCCCGACGGACAGATCTATGGCTACACCTTC.